These T cell receptor beta chains were read from a single sample in a study of blood T cell repertoires in COVID-19. Method: immunoSEQ multiplex PCR; TCRdb's copy keeps in-frame clones and lacks some. The sample contains 60,000 to 75,000 clones, over 70% of which appear only once. Sample: peripheral blood. These receptor sequences come from a man aged 50-59 years with active COVID-19. Both conserved end residues are part of each CDR3. A D gene is named only where the DNA matches it firmly. Part of the rows lack a size; the others show once, few, many or a class for expanded clones.

cdr3_nt	cdr3_aa	j_call	d_call	clone_size	v_call
TGTGCCAGCTCACCATCACAGCGCACAGATACGCAGTATTTT	CASSPSQRTDTQYF	TRBJ2-3	.	.	TRBV18
TGTGCCAGCAGCTCCCGCAGCGCGGGGTGGAATGAGCAGTTCTTC	CASSSRSAGWNEQFF	TRBJ2-1	.	.	TRBV7-2
TGTGCCAGCAGCTTGGGGCAGGGACTGGTCTTGGAGACCCAGTACTTC	CASSLGQGLVLETQYF	TRBJ2-5	.	.	TRBV5-6
TGTGCCAGCAGCTTATATTCGGGGGACGGCAATTCACCCCTCCACTTT	CASSLYSGDGNSPLHF	TRBJ1-6	.	.	TRBV7-2
TGTGCCAGCAGCCCCCGGGGGGCGATTTTTCAGCCCCAGCATTTT	CASSPRGAIFQPQHF	TRBJ1-5	.	.	TRBV27
TGTGCCAGCTCAACGGCCCGGGAGTCGGTGTACGAGCAGTACTTC	CASSTARESVYEQYF	TRBJ2-7	.	.	TRBV18
TGTGCCAGTAGTAAACAAGACATGGCTGAGCCCCAGCATTTT	CASSKQDMAEPQHF	TRBJ1-5	.	.	TRBV19
TGTGCCAGCACCCCGACTAGCGGGAGCACAGATACGCAGTATTTT	CASTPTSGSTDTQYF	TRBJ2-3	TRBD2	.	TRBV28
TGCAGTGCTCAGGGGAACACTGAAGCTTTCTTT	CSAQGNTEAFF	TRBJ1-1	.	.	TRBV20-1
TGTGCCTGGAGTGTATCAGGGGGGATTGGAAACACCATATATTTT	CAWSVSGGIGNTIYF	TRBJ1-3	TRBD1	.	TRBV30
TGTGCCAGCAGCTTAGCGCCGAGCGGGGGATCCCCCTACGAGCAGTACTTC	CASSLAPSGGSPYEQYF	TRBJ2-7	TRBD2	.	TRBV7-9
TGTGCCAGCAGTCTTCTTCCCCCGGTATTAGCGGGACCATTCGAGCAGTACTTC	CASSLLPPVLAGPFEQYF	TRBJ2-7	TRBD2	few	TRBV6-2/TRBV6-3
TGTGCCAGCAGCTTTCCCCGGACAGGGAACACCGGGGAGCTGTTTTTT	CASSFPRTGNTGELFF	TRBJ2-2	TRBD1	once	TRBV7-9
TGTGCCACCAGTGGTTACACTAGCGCAAAGGGCGATGAGCAGTTCTTC	CATSGYTSAKGDEQFF	TRBJ2-1	TRBD2	.	TRBV24-1
TGTGCCATCAGCGTCGGACAGGGGGTTTCTGGAAACACCATATATTTT	CAISVGQGVSGNTIYF	TRBJ1-3	TRBD1	.	TRBV10-3
TGTGCCAGCTCACCACGAGGGGGCGCCTCTTCCTACGAGCAGTACTTC	CASSPRGGASSYEQYF	TRBJ2-7	TRBD1	.	TRBV18
TGTGCCAGCAGCCTGTCCGGGAGGATGGGAACTGAAGCTTTCTTT	CASSLSGRMGTEAFF	TRBJ1-1	.	.	TRBV6-1
TGTGCCAGCAGTGACGGAGGCGCCACCGGGGAGCTGTTTTTT	CASSDGGATGELFF	TRBJ2-2	.	.	TRBV2